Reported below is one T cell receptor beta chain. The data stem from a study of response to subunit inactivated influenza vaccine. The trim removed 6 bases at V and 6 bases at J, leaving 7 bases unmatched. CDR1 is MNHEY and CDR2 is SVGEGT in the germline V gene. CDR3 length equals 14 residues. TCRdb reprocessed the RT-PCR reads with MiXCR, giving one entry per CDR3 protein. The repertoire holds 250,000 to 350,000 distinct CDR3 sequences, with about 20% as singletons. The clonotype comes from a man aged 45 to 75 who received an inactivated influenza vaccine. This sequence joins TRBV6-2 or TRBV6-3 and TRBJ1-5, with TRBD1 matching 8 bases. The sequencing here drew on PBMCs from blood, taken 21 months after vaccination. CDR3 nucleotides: TGTGCCAGCAGCATGGACAGGGTTATTCAGCCCCAGCATTTT. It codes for CASSMDRVIQPQHF.